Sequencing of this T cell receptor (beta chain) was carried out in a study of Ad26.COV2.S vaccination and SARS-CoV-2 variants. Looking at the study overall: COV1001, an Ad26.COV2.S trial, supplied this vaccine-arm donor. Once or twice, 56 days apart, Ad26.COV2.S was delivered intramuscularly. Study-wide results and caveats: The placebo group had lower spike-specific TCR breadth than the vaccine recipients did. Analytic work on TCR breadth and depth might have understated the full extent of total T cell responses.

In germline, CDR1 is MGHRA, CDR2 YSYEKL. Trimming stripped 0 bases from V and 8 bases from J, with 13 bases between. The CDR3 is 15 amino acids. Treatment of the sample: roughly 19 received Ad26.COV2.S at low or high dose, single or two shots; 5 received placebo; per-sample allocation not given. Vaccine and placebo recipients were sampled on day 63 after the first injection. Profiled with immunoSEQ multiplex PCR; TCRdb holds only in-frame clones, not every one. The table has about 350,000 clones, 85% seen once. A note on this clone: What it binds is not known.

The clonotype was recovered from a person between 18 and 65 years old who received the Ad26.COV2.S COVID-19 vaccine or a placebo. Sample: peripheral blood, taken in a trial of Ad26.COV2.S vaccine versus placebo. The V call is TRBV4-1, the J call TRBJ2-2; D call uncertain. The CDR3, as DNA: TGCGCCAGCAGCCAAGATGGGTCTAACGTTGGGGAGCTGTTTTTT. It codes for CASSQDGSNVGELFF.